The 9 T cell receptor beta chains presented below share a single source sample, sequenced in a study of blood T cell repertoires in COVID-19. The table came from immunoSEQ multiplex PCR; TCRdb's copy has only in-frame clones and leaves some out. Among about 150,000 clones listed, 75% to 90% were seen once. Sequencing used peripheral blood. Source of these receptors: a woman between 35 and 50 years old with acute or convalescent COVID-19.

The V gene is TRBV7-3, the J gene TRBJ2-3; 14 bases agree with TRBD2. The germline CDR1 and CDR2 sequences are SGHTA and FQGTGA. Unmatched junction bases numbered 6, after V lost 5 bases and J lost 2 bases. There are 17 residues in the CDR3. Here the CDR3 reads CASSLGLAGGNTDTQYF. DNA of the CDR3: TGTGCCAGCAGCCTCGGACTAGCGGGGGGTAACACAGATACGCAGTATTTT.

In DNA form, the CDR3 reads TGTGCCAGTACCGGACAGTTTACTGAAGCTTTCTTT. Protein product: CASTGQFTEAFF. The V and J genes are TRBV19 and TRBJ1-1; possible D gene TRBD1, 6 bases. Deletions cut 7 bases from V and 5 bases from J, with 11 bases between. Looked up from germline, CDR1 is LNHDA and CDR2 is SQIVND (reference sequence). CDR3 size: 12 residues.

The chain combines TRBV6-5 with TRBJ2-7, with D possibly TRBD2 on 7 matching bases. Between the trimmed V and J ends, which lost 9 bases and 2 bases, there was a span of 14 bases. The CDR3 has 13 residues. Germline lookup yields CDR1 MNHEY and CDR2 SVGAGI. CDR3 coding DNA: TGTGCCAGTAACGGGGGGACAACCTACGAGCAGTACTTC. This sequence encodes CASNGGTTYEQYF.

The chain employs TRBV10-3 and TRBJ1-2; 9 bases map to TRBD1. The CDR3 covers 13 residues. With 4 bases clipped from V and 7 bases from J, the junction kept 4 bases outside the gene matches. CDR1 is ENHRY, CDR2 SYGVKD, per germline. The CDR3 DNA is TGTGCCATCAGTGGGGACAGGGCAAGTGGCTACACCTTC. It specifies CAISGDRASGYTF.

As to this clone: Sequence at one end of the junction differs from germline and may be a read error. This chain links TRBV10-2 with TRBJ1-6, with D perhaps TRBD1 (5 bases). The length of the CDR3 is 12 residues. Per the germline V gene, CDR1 is WSHSY and CDR2 is SAAADI. The CDR3 sequence is CASSTSGNSPIF. The CDR3 nucleotides read TGCGCCAGCAGCACCTCAGGGAATTCACCCATTTTT.

The rearrangement links TRBV29-1 to TRBJ2-1, with 12 positions matching TRBD2. The germline gives CDR1 SQVTM, CDR2 ANQGSEA. This CDR3 spans 13 amino acids. Trimming at V came to 7 bases and at J to 6 bases, leaving 4 bases not matched to a gene. CDR3 coding DNA: TGCAGCGAGAAACTAGCGGGAGGCAATGAGCAGTTCTTC. Translation: CSEKLAGGNEQFF.

The genes are TRBV29-1 and TRBJ2-1, with 9 bases identical to TRBD2. After removal of 6 bases from V and 9 bases from J, the junction contained 9 bases not matched to a gene. Germline-derived CDR1 and CDR2 are SQVTM and ANQGSEA. CDR3 length: 13 residues. The CDR3 coding sequence is TGCAGCGTCACCGCGGGGGGGCCCGGTGAGCAGTTCTTC. It codes for CSVTAGGPGEQFF.

The chain couples TRBV24-1 to TRBJ1-5; D not certain. The germline CDR1 and CDR2 sequences are KGHDR and SFDVKD. Trimming pared 5 bases from V and 9 bases from J, leaving 13 bases between. The CDR3 contains 13 residues. DNA for the CDR3: TGTGCCACCAGTGCCGCCACATCATGGCCCCAGCATTTT. Amino acids: CATSAATSWPQHF.

This chain connects TRBV7-9 to TRBJ2-7; D is perhaps TRBD1 (6 bases). Germline CDR1 is SEHNR and CDR2 is FQNEAQ (reference sequence). Trimming shortened V by 6 bases and J by 2 bases, and 8 bases separated the two germline ends. CDR3 length: 12 amino acids. The CDR3 region is CASRRDTYEQYF. The CDR3 bases are TGTGCCAGCAGAAGGGACACCTACGAGCAGTACTTC.